The 20 T cell receptor beta chains in this list originate from one sample, sequenced in a study of T cell repertoires in cytomegalovirus infection. These receptors' antigens are unknown. MiXCR, applied by TCRdb to the reads, yields one record per CDR3 protein. This table has under 300,000 distinct CDR3 sequences, around 20% appearing once. The sample consisted of cultured PBMCs, taken from culture after CMV antigen stimulation. These receptors all come from a human donor in good health (CMV status not recorded). Some clones in this sample may be carry-over from other donors' samples.

The V and J genes are TRBV29-1 and TRBJ2-3; no clear D. Trimming removed 7 bases from V and 5 bases from J, with 10 bases in between. The CDR3 has 11 residues. The germline gives CDR1 SQVTM, CDR2 ANQGSEA. The CDR3: CSALQRDTQYF. The CDR3 coding sequence is TGCAGCGCCCTACAGCGAGATACGCAGTATTTT.

This chain links TRBV20-1 with TRBJ2-7; 8 positions agree with TRBD2. Germline trimming cut 5 bases from V and 2 bases from J; bases unmatched to any gene: 11. The CDR3 consists of 15 residues. Germline V gives CDR1 DFQATT, CDR2 SNEGSKA (reference sequence). The CDR3: CSAPQGGTSTYEQYF. The CDR3 nucleotides are TGCAGTGCTCCCCAAGGGGGGACTAGTACCTACGAGCAGTACTTC.

This chain uses TRBV19 with TRBJ2-7, with TRBD2 as a possible D gene (5 bases). CDR1 is LNHDA, CDR2 SQIVND, per germline (reference sequence). There are 13 residues in the CDR3. Trimming shortened V by 5 bases and J by 5 bases, and 13 bases separated the two germline ends. CDR3 residues: CASSSWTRDEQYF. The CDR3 DNA sequence: TGTGCCAGTAGTTCCTGGACGAGGGACGAGCAGTACTTC.

This clonotype has a count of ten or more. V gene TRBV7-2 combines with J gene TRBJ1-4; no reliable D call. V shed 4 bases and J shed 0 bases, with 9 bases lying between them. The length of the CDR3 is 15 residues. Germline lookup yields CDR1 SGHTA and CDR2 FQGNSA. The CDR3 sequence is CASSSSWATNEKLFF. CDR3 coding DNA: TGTGCCAGCAGCTCCTCATGGGCAACTAATGAAAAACTGTTTTTT.

This rearrangement joins TRBV28 to TRBJ1-1, with 8 bases that match TRBD1. Losses at the gene ends were 6 bases for V and 5 bases for J; bases not matched to a gene: 11. This CDR3 is 15 amino acids long. Germline V CDR1 and CDR2: MDHEN, SYDVKM. The CDR3 nucleotides are TGTGCCAGCAGAGCCTTGATGGGACAGGAAACTGAAGCTTTCTTT. This gives the protein CASRALMGQETEAFF.

The gene calls are TRBV5-6 and TRBJ2-6; D uncertain. CDR3 length: 13 amino acids. Germline CDR1 is SGHDT and CDR2 is YYEEEE. The V end lost 1 base, the J end lost 4 bases, and 3 bases lay between the germline ends. CDR3 residues: CASSLTGANVLTF. In DNA, the CDR3 is TGTGCCAGCAGCTTGACCGGGGCCAACGTCCTGACTTTC.

This clonotype was recorded many times. V and J are TRBV7-6 and TRBJ2-5; D gene ambiguous. CDR3 size: 15 residues. Germline loops: CDR1 SGHVS, CDR2 FNYEAQ. Trimming shortened V by 2 bases and J by 2 bases, and 12 bases separated the two germline ends. CDR3 protein: CASSLWQRRQETQYF. The DNA for the CDR3 is TGTGCCAGCAGCTTATGGCAGAGGAGACAAGAGACCCAGTACTTC.

This sequence joins TRBV10-3 and TRBJ2-7; 9 nucleotides match TRBD2. The CDR3 covers 15 residues. The germline V gene encodes CDR1 ENHRY and CDR2 SYGVKD. Unmatched junction bases numbered 6, after V lost 6 bases and J lost 0 bases. The CDR3 DNA reads as TGTGCCATCAGCCAACTAGCGGGTAGCTCCTACGAGCAGTACGTC. It translates to CAISQLAGSSYEQYV.

The chain links TRBV27 to TRBJ1-6, with TRBD1 identical over 7 bases. The V gene end was trimmed by 5 bases and the J gene end by 6 bases; junction bases not matched to a gene: 4. The V gene's germline CDR1 is MNHEY and CDR2 SMNVEV (reference sequence). This CDR3 has 14 residues. The CDR3, as DNA: TGTGCCAGCAGTGCAGCAGGGGGTAATTCACCCCTCCACTTT. This translates into CASSAAGGNSPLHF.

The table lists this clonotype with many counts. The genes are TRBV7-8 and TRBJ1-2, with a weak D call TRBD1 (5 bases). The CDR3 extends over 16 amino acids. The ends were cut back, 2 bases at V and 1 base at J, with 14 bases in the middle. Germline values: CDR1 SGHVS, CDR2 FQNEAQ. CDR3 sequence: CASSLFGQGFNYGYTF. CDR3 coding DNA: TGTGCCAGCAGCTTATTCGGGCAGGGCTTTAACTATGGCTACACCTTC.

This clonotype was detected many times. This may arise from a read error, as a much more abundant clone is one base away. The genes are TRBV12-3 or TRBV12-4 and TRBJ2-2, with unresolved D. V lost 6 bases to trimming and J lost 3 bases, with 8 bases between them. The CDR3 contains 13 residues. The CDR3 sequence is CASSLRDTGELFF. In DNA form, the CDR3 reads TGTGCCAGCAGCTTACGGGACACCGGGGAGCTGTTTTTT.

This clonotype was seen many times. This chain uses TRBV7-2 with TRBJ2-5; D is perhaps TRBD1 or TRBD2 (6 bases each). CDR1 is SGHTA and CDR2 is FQGNSA in the germline V gene. The CDR3 covers 16 residues. Trimming removed 5 bases from V and 5 bases from J, with 21 bases in between. The CDR3 coding sequence is TGTGCCAGCAGCCCCTCGGTGGGAACAGGGAGGGAGACCCAGTACTTC. It yields the protein CASSPSVGTGRETQYF. The whole variable domain, remainder taken from reference TRBV7-2 and TRBJ2-5, is GAGVSQSPSNKVTEKGKDVELRCDPISGHTALYWYRQSLGQGLEFLIYFQGNSAPDKSGLPSDRFSAERTGGSVSTLTIQRTQQEDSAVYLCASSPSVGTGRETQYFGPGTRLLVL.

In this sample, this clonotype turned up a few times. V gene TRBV11-2 combines with J gene TRBJ1-1; 8 bases are shared with TRBD1. This CDR3 is 12 amino acids long. J was trimmed by 7 bases and V by 6 bases; bases with no gene match: 4. Germline V gives CDR1 SGHAT, CDR2 FQNNGV. The CDR3 protein is CASSLDRVEAFF. CDR3 DNA sequence: TGTGCCAGCAGTTTGGACAGGGTTGAAGCTTTCTTT.

The chain recombines TRBV4-1 with TRBJ1-1; D may be TRBD1 (6 bases). Trimming took 0 bases from V and 4 from J, leaving 9 bases between them. This CDR3 has 14 residues. Germline CDR1 reads MGHRA; CDR2 reads YSYEKL. CDR3 sequence reads: CASSQETGRTEAFF. The CDR3 nucleotides read TGCGCCAGCAGCCAAGAGACAGGACGCACTGAAGCTTTCTTT.

The chain is built from TRBV6-1 and TRBJ2-1, with a weak D call TRBD2 (5 bases). Trimming took off 3 bases at V and 5 bases at J, with 8 bases between the two ends. Germline CDR1 MNHNS, CDR2 SASEGT. CDR3 length: 13 residues. The CDR3 is CASSDGLHNEQFF. DNA of the CDR3: TGTGCCAGCAGTGACGGACTCCACAATGAGCAGTTCTTC.

This chain uses TRBV25-1 with TRBJ2-7, with D unresolved. Germline CDR1 is MGHDK and CDR2 is SYGVNS. Between the trimmed V and J ends, which lost 2 bases and 5 bases, there was a span of 7 bases. This CDR3 spans 12 amino acids. The CDR3 coding sequence is TGTGCCAGCAGTGAAGGGTCTAACGAGCAGTACTTC. As protein: CASSEGSNEQYF.

The rearrangement links TRBV7-2 to TRBJ2-7; possible D gene TRBD2, 7 bases. Germline CDR1 SGHTA, CDR2 FQGNSA. The V gene lost 5 bases and the J gene lost 4 bases, with 15 bases spanning the gap. The CDR3 is 14 amino acids. For the CDR3, the DNA is TGTGCCAGCAGCAGTCGTGCGGGGGCATACGAGCAGTACGTC. It translates to CASSSRAGAYEQYV.

In its sample, this clonotype was seen a few times. This chain connects TRBV12-3 or TRBV12-4 to TRBJ2-1; 14 bases agree with TRBD2. The CDR3 is made up of 20 amino acids. Germline trimming cut 5 bases from V and 2 bases from J; bases unmatched to any gene: 14. CDR3: CASSVERPGLAGAAYNEQFF. The CDR3 DNA reads as TGTGCCAGCAGTGTAGAACGCCCGGGACTAGCGGGAGCTGCCTACAATGAGCAGTTCTTC.

This chain connects TRBV2 to TRBJ2-7; D tentatively fits TRBD1 or TRBD2 (5 bases each). Germline loops: CDR1 SNHLY, CDR2 FYNNEI. The CDR3 spans 15 residues. V was pared by 5 bases and J by 4 bases, with 18 bases between. CDR3 sequence: CASSPVGVMVYEQYV. DNA for the CDR3: TGTGCCAGCAGTCCGGTGGGGGTTATGGTTTACGAGCAGTACGTC.

This clonotype has a handful of counts. This sequence joins TRBV6-2 or TRBV6-3 and TRBJ2-7; D is tentatively TRBD1 or TRBD2 (5 bases each). V was clipped by 6 bases and J by 3 bases, with 27 bases between them. Germline CDR1 reads MNHEY; CDR2 reads SVGEGT. This CDR3 is 18 amino acids long. DNA of the CDR3: TGTGCCAGCAGCATCGTCGGGACCCTCCTTGGCGAGTTCTACGAGCAGTACGTC. Amino acids: CASSIVGTLLGEFYEQYV.